These 20 T cell receptor beta chains were all obtained from the same sample, sequenced in a study of blood T cell repertoires in COVID-19. Produced via immunoSEQ multiplex PCR; TCRdb's table is partial and in-frame only. In the table there are 150,000 to 200,000 clones, approximately 89% of which are singletons. Sequencing used PBMCs or T cells enriched from blood (not recorded which). These receptors were obtained from a woman aged 18 to 35 who had recovered from COVID-19.

The chain combines TRBV12-3 or TRBV12-4 with TRBJ1-2, with a possible D match to TRBD1 (5 bases). CDR3 length equals 12 residues. Trimming cost V 3 bases and J 10 bases, with 12 bases left between them. CDR3 protein: CASSFPQGDYTF. CDR3 sequence (DNA): TGTGCCAGCAGTTTCCCACAAGGGGACTACACCTTC.

V gene TRBV6-6 combines with J gene TRBJ1-1, with 8 bases that match TRBD1. The CDR3 runs to 11 residues. The germline V gene encodes CDR1 MNHNY and CDR2 SVGAGI (reference sequence). Germline trimming cut 7 bases from V and 10 bases from J; bases unmatched to any gene: 5. The CDR3 DNA is TGTGCCAGCACCGAGACAGGGGCAGCTTTCTTT. It is translated as CASTETGAAFF.

For this clone: The DNA is left out, because the CDR3 cannot be placed on it with certainty; the CDR3 is given as TCRdb lists it. The chain links TRBV27 to TRBJ2-1; the table assigns TRBD1, which was not confirmed against the DNA. The germline gives CDR1 MNHEY, CDR2 SMNVEV (reference sequence). The CDR3 length is 16 residues, termini included. CDR3 protein: CASSTSWAGTVNEQFF.

The chain recombines TRBV29-1 with TRBJ1-1; possibly TRBD1 for D (5 bases). This CDR3 spans 13 amino acids. CDR1 SQVTM and CDR2 ANQGSEA come from the germline V gene. V was shortened by 6 bases and J by 4 bases, with 15 bases between the two germline ends. The CDR3 spells CSVFGGEGTEAFF. The CDR3, as DNA: TGCAGCGTCTTTGGAGGGGAGGGCACTGAAGCTTTCTTT.

The chain links TRBV6-2 or TRBV6-3 to TRBJ1-2, with no clear D. The CDR3 has 14 residues. V lost 2 bases and J 8 bases, leaving 15 bases between the germline ends. Germline CDR1 MNHEY, CDR2 SVGEGT. CDR3 sequence reads: CASSYPDLARGYTF. CDR3 nucleotides: TGTGCCAGCAGTTACCCAGATCTCGCTAGAGGCTACACCTTC.

The chain uses TRBV30 and TRBJ2-2, with 10 bases identical to TRBD1. This CDR3 contains 19 residues. V lost 2 bases to trimming and J lost 4 bases; unmatched junction nucleotides: 16. Germline V CDR1 and CDR2: GTSNPN, SVGIG (reference sequence). DNA of the CDR3: TGTGCCTGGAGTTCGCCGGGACAGGGGCAGAGGGCGAGCACCGGGGAGCTGTTTTTT. Translation gives CAWSSPGQGQRASTGELFF.

This chain links TRBV7-8 with TRBJ2-1, with D perhaps TRBD2 (5 bases). The germline V and J ends were trimmed by 5 bases and 2 bases, with 16 bases remaining between them. The CDR3 covers 16 residues. CDR1 and CDR2 (germline): SGHVS, FQNEAQ. The CDR3 bases are TGTGCCAGCAGCCCTCGGACTTCGCCCACCTACAATGAGCAGTTCTTC. Protein product: CASSPRTSPTYNEQFF.

The V call is TRBV5-6, the J call TRBJ2-7; D ambiguous. V dropped 2 bases and J dropped 2 bases, with 11 bases sitting between them. This CDR3 contains 14 residues. Germline values: CDR1 SGHDT, CDR2 YYEEEE. CDR3 sequence reads: CASSLGQRPYEQYF. DNA of the CDR3: TGTGCCAGCAGCTTAGGCCAGCGCCCCTACGAGCAGTACTTC.

The chain's CDR3 is CASSLGQGVPSVQPQHF. DNA of the CDR3: TGCGCCAGCAGCCTAGGACAGGGGGTCCCAAGTGTTCAGCCCCAGCATTTT. The chain couples TRBV4-1 to TRBJ1-5; TRBD1 agrees at 10 bases. V gave up 4 bases and J gave up 6 bases; unmatched junction bases: 12. Germline loops: CDR1 MGHRA, CDR2 YSYEKL. This CDR3 contains 17 residues.

This chain joins TRBV20-1 and TRBJ2-1; D remains ambiguous. The germline V and J ends were trimmed by 6 bases and 10 bases, with 13 bases remaining between them. Germline CDR1 DFQATT, CDR2 SNEGSKA (reference sequence). The CDR3 length is 11 residues. The CDR3 sequence: CSARQVREQFF. CDR3 in DNA: TGCAGTGCCAGGCAGGTAAGGGAGCAGTTCTTC.

V and J are TRBV4-1 and TRBJ2-6; 8 nucleotides agree with TRBD1. V shed 0 bases, J shed 1 base, and the junction held 11 bases outside the gene matches. Germline values: CDR1 MGHRA, CDR2 YSYEKL. The CDR3 extends over 20 amino acids. The CDR3 nucleotides read TGCGCCAGCAGCCAAGACAGGGGGCTCCAGGGAAAATCTGGGGCCAACGTCCTGACTTTC. Residues: CASSQDRGLQGKSGANVLTF.

The rearrangement joins TRBV6-6 to TRBJ2-6, with TRBD1 identical over 7 bases. The CDR3 totals 17 residues. V dropped 5 bases and J dropped 0; count of bases not matched to a gene: 7. Looked up from germline, CDR1 is MNHNY and CDR2 is SVGAGI (reference sequence). The CDR3 DNA reads TGTGCCAGCAGTCTGGGACAGATTAGCTCTGGGGCCAACGTCCTGACTTTC. Translating gives CASSLGQISSGANVLTF.

The V and J genes are TRBV7-3 and TRBJ1-2; TRBD1 agrees at 8 bases. The CDR3 consists of 17 residues. Germline assignment: CDR1 SGHTA and CDR2 FQGTGA. Losses at the gene ends were 4 bases for V and 4 bases for J; bases not matched to a gene: 14. The CDR3 spells CASSSPRTGPISYGYTF. CDR3 coding DNA: TGTGCCAGCAGCTCACCGAGGACAGGGCCCATCTCCTATGGCTACACCTTC. Drawing the rest from reference TRBV7-3 and TRBJ1-2, the complete variable domain is GAGVSQTPSNKVTEKGKYVELRCDPISGHTALYWYRQSLGQGPEFLIYFQGTGAADDSGLPNDRFFAVRPEGSVSTLKIQRTERGDSAVYLCASSSPRTGPISYGYTFGSGTRLTVV.

The chain employs TRBV29-1 and TRBJ1-2; D not certain. The CDR3 consists of 14 residues. Germline lookup yields CDR1 SQVTM and CDR2 ANQGSEA. V lost 3 bases, J lost 2 bases, and 13 bases lay in between. For the CDR3, the DNA is TGCAGCGTTGAGGCAGAGAGGATAAACTATGGCTACACCTTC. It encodes CSVEAERINYGYTF. Looking up the rest from reference TRBV29-1 and TRBJ1-2 gives the full variable domain: SAVISQKPSRDICQRGTSLTIQCQVDSQVTMMFWYRQQPGQSLTLIATANQGSEATYESGFVIDKFPISRPNLTFSTLTVSNMSPEDSSIYLCSVEAERINYGYTFGSGTRLTVV.

The chain has TRBV2 and TRBJ1-2, with D perhaps TRBD1 (5 bases). CDR3 length equals 15 residues. V was pared by 4 bases and J by 4 bases, with 16 bases between. Germline lookup yields CDR1 SNHLY and CDR2 FYNNEI. CDR3 nucleotide sequence: TGTGCCAGCAGTGTACGGGACGGGGGGATCTATGGCTACACCTTC. Its translation: CASSVRDGGIYGYTF.

This clone was detected only once. The chain joins TRBV5-1 to TRBJ1-2, with D perhaps TRBD1 (5 bases). V lost 5 bases to trimming and J lost 4 bases, with 12 bases between them. Germline-derived CDR1 and CDR2 are SGHRS and YFSETQ. This CDR3 comprises 13 residues. CDR3 in amino acids: CASRTVDSYGYTF. DNA for the CDR3: TGCGCCAGCAGGACAGTTGATAGCTATGGCTACACCTTC.

This chain links TRBV4-1 with TRBJ2-3; D ambiguous. This CDR3 has 14 amino acids. V dropped 1 base and J dropped 5 bases, with 10 bases sitting between them. Germline V CDR1 and CDR2: MGHRA, YSYEKL. The CDR3 sequence is CASSQVPPGDTQYF. CDR3 coding DNA: TGCGCCAGCAGCCAAGTGCCGCCCGGAGATACGCAGTATTTT.

The chain uses TRBV6-1 and TRBJ1-4, with 7 positions matching TRBD1. Per the germline V gene, CDR1 is MNHNS and CDR2 is SASEGT. J lost 4 bases, V lost 3 bases, and 5 bases had no gene match. CDR3 length: 15 amino acids. CDR3 nucleotides: TGTGCCAGCAGTGACCCCAGGGGGGTTAATGAAAAACTGTTTTTT. It yields the protein CASSDPRGVNEKLFF.

The rearrangement links TRBV30 to TRBJ1-6, with TRBD1 matching over 7 bases. V dropped 0 bases and J dropped 7; count of bases not matched to a gene: 9. Germline loops: CDR1 GTSNPN, CDR2 SVGIG (reference sequence). This CDR3 is 16 amino acids long. CDR3 nucleotides: TGTGCCTGGAGTGTAAACAGGGGTATATGGAATTCACCCCTCCACTTT. This gives the protein CAWSVNRGIWNSPLHF.

The chain uses TRBV7-9 and TRBJ2-1; perhaps TRBD2 as D (6 bases). Per germline, CDR1 SEHNR and CDR2 FQNEAQ (reference sequence). V gave up 0 bases and J gave up 4 bases, with 10 bases separating them. The CDR3 has 15 residues. Here the CDR3 reads CASSLALALYNEQFF. For the CDR3, the DNA is TGTGCCAGCAGCTTAGCACTAGCCCTGTACAATGAGCAGTTCTTC.